Ten or more counts support the clone carrying this T cell receptor (beta chain). CDR1 and CDR2 (germline): SQVTM, ANQGSEA. The CDR3 contains 13 residues. The record originates from a study of T-cell reconstitution after alpha-beta-depleted transplantation in children. The TCRbeta library incorporated unique molecular identifiers. Via MiXCR, TCRdb re-called the PCR reads, giving one row per CDR3 protein. The table lists hundreds of thousands of distinct CDR3 sequences, 16% of them singletons, with approximately 1% in the top ten. The rearrangement uses TRBV29-1 and TRBJ1-1, with a tentative D call TRBD1 (5 bases). This sequence was found in a human donor who donated a stem cell graft to a child with acute myeloid leukemia. The sample in question was PBMCs from the stem cell graft donor, obtained from the stem cell graft. CDR3 DNA sequence: TGCTCCTCGGGGGGTCGGGGAGGCACTGAAGCTTTCTTT. This codes for CSSGGRGGTEAFF.